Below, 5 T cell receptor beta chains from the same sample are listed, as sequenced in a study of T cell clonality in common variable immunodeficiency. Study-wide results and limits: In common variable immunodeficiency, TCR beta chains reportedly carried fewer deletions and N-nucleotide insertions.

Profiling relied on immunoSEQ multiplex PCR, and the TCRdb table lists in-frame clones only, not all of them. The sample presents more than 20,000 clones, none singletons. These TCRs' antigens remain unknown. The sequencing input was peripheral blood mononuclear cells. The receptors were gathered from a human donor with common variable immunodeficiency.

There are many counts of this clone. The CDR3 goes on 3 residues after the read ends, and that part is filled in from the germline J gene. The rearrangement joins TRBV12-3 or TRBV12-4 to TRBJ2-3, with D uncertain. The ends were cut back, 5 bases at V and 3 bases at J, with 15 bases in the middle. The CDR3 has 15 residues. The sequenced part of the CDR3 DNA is TGTGCCAGCAGTCCGACGGTGATCGGGACAGATACG. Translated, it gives CASSPTVIGTDT. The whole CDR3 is CASSPTVIGTDTQYF.

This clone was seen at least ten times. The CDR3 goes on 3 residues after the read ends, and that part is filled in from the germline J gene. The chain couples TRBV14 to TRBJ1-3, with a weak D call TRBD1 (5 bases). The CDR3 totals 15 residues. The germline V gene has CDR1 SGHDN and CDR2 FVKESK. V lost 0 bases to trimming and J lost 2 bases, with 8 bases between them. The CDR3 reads CASSQEGGAGNTIYF. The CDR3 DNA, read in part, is TGTGCCAGCAGCCAAGAGGGGGGAGCTGGAAACACC.

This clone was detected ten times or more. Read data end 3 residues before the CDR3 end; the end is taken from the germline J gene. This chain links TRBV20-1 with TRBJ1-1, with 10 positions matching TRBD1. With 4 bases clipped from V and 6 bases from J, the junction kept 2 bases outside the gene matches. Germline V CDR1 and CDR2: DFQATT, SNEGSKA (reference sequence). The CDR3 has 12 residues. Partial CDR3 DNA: TGCAGTGCTACGGGACAGGGGCCTGAA. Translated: CSATGQGPE. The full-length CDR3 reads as CSATGQGPEAFF.

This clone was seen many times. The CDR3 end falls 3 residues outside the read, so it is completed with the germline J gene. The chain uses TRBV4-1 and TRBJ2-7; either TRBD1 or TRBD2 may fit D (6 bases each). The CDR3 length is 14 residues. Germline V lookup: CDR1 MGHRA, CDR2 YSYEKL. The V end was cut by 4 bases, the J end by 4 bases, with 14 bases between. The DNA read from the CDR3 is TGCGCCAGCAGCCTGCGGGACATATCTTACGAG. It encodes CASSLRDISYE. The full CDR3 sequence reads CASSLRDISYEQYF.

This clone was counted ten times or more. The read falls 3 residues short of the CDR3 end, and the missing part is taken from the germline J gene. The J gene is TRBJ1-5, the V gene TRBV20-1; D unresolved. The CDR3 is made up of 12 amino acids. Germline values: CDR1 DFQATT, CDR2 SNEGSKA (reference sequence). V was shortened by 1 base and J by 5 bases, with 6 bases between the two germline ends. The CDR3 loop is CSARGVDQPQHF. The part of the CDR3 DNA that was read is TGCAGTGCTAGAGGAGTAGATCAGCCC.